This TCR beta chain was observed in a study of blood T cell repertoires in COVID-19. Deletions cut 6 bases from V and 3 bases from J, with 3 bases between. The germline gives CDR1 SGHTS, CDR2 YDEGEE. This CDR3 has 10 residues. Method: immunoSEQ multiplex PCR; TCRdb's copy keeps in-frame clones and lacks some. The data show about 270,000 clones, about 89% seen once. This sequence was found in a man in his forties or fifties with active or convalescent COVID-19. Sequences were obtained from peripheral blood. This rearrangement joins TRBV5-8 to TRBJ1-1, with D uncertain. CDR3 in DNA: TGTGCCAGCACATACACTGAAGCTTTCTTT. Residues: CASTYTEAFF.